The 11 T cell receptor beta chains listed next were all sequenced from one sample in a study of blood T cell repertoires in COVID-19. This table comes from immunoSEQ multiplex PCR, and its TCRdb copy is limited to in-frame clones, with some not included. The table has some 130,000 clones, 60% to 80% seen once; the top ten hold roughly 11%. Material: peripheral blood. These receptor sequences come from a man in his fifties or sixties who had recovered from COVID-19.

This clone was seen a handful of times. The chain is built from TRBV9 and TRBJ2-7; 11 bases line up with TRBD2. V lost 3 bases, J lost 4 bases, and 9 bases stayed unmatched. Germline assignment: CDR1 SGDLS and CDR2 YYNGEE. The CDR3 consists of 16 residues. The CDR3 DNA reads TGTGCCAGCAGCGCCGAGAGGGCTAGCGGGAGGTACGAGCAGTACTTC. Its protein is CASSAERASGRYEQYF.

V gene TRBV4-2 combines with J gene TRBJ2-7, with TRBD1 matching over 7 bases. Trimming at V came to 6 bases and at J to 0 bases, leaving 8 bases not matched to a gene. Germline CDR1 and CDR2: LGHNA and YNFKEQ. The CDR3 covers 15 residues. The chain's CDR3 is CASSMGQLSSYEQYF. CDR3 coding DNA: TGTGCCAGCAGTATGGGACAGTTGAGCTCCTACGAGCAGTACTTC.

This clone was recorded once. This chain connects TRBV5-4 to TRBJ1-2; a weak D match, TRBD1 (5 bases). Germline V gene sequence: CDR1 SGHNT, CDR2 YYREEE (reference sequence). This CDR3 spans 12 amino acids. The V and J ends lost 4 bases and 8 bases respectively, with 12 bases between them. CDR3 protein: CASSLTGGGYTF. The CDR3 DNA follows: TGTGCCAGCAGCCTGACGGGGGGAGGCTACACCTTC.

V usage is TRBV2 and J usage is TRBJ2-7, with TRBD1 matching 11 bases. Trimming removed 5 bases from V and 4 bases from J; junction bases left unmatched: 4. Germline V CDR1 and CDR2: SNHLY, FYNNEI. There are 14 residues in the CDR3. For the CDR3, the DNA is TGTGCCAGCAGTCGGGACAGGGGGGAGTACGAGCAGTACTTC. It translates to CASSRDRGEYEQYF. Using reference TRBV2 and TRBJ2-7 for the parts outside the CDR3, the full variable domain is EPEVTQTPSHQVTQMGQEVILRCVPISNHLYFYWYRQILGQKVEFLVSFYNNEISEKSEIFDDQFSVERPDGSNFTLKIRSTKLEDSAMYFCASSRDRGEYEQYFGPGTRLTVT.

CDR3 sequence reads: CASSLGTGRAFF. The CDR3 DNA follows: TGTGCCAGCAGTTTGGGGACAGGCCGGGCTTTCTTT. This chain links TRBV12-3 or TRBV12-4 with TRBJ1-1, with TRBD1 identical over 8 bases. With V trimmed by 3 bases and J by 11 bases, 5 bases remained unmatched. CDR3 length: 12 amino acids.

The CDR3 sequence is CASALGGNEQYF. The DNA of the CDR3 is TGTGCTAGTGCCCTGGGAGGGAACGAGCAGTACTTC. The chain is built from TRBV12-5 and TRBJ2-7, with 7 bases lining up with TRBD2. The length of the CDR3 is 12 residues. Per the germline V gene, CDR1 is LGHNT and CDR2 is FRNRAP. J was trimmed by 5 bases and V by 7 bases; bases with no gene match: 5.

The rearrangement links TRBV2 to TRBJ2-5, with D possibly TRBD1 on 6 matching bases. Germline V CDR1 and CDR2: SNHLY, FYNNEI. The length of the CDR3 is 15 residues. The germline V and J ends were trimmed by 0 bases and 5 bases, with 13 bases remaining between them. CDR3 protein: CASSEARHRAETQYF. As DNA, the CDR3 is TGTGCCAGCAGTGAAGCGCGACACAGGGCGGAGACCCAGTACTTC.

This clone was seen ten or more times. V is TRBV19 and J is TRBJ2-5, with 12 bases that match TRBD2. The CDR3 is 15 amino acids. The junction had 6 bases not matched to a gene; V was cut back by 5 bases and J by 5 bases. CDR1 and CDR2 (germline): LNHDA, SQIVND (reference sequence). This CDR3 is CASSPLAGGRETQYF. DNA for the CDR3: TGTGCCAGTAGTCCCCTAGCGGGGGGGCGTGAGACCCAGTACTTC.

The count of this clone is one. The chain carries TRBV5-1 and TRBJ1-1; 9 bases fit TRBD1. Germline V gene sequence: CDR1 SGHRS, CDR2 YFSETQ. J lost 1 base, V lost 4 bases, and 5 bases had no gene match. This CDR3 is built from 15 residues. Written as DNA, the CDR3 is TGCGCCAGCAGCCCCTTGGGACAGGGGAACACTGAAGCTTTCTTT. Protein: CASSPLGQGNTEAFF.

This sequence joins TRBV24-1 and TRBJ2-1; perhaps TRBD2 as D (6 bases). Per germline, CDR1 KGHDR and CDR2 SFDVKD. The CDR3 covers 16 residues. Deletions cut 4 bases from V and 5 bases from J, with 17 bases between. CDR3 protein: CATSDLTGPGDNEQFF. In DNA, the CDR3 is TGTGCCACCAGTGACCTCACAGGCCCGGGAGACAATGAGCAGTTCTTC.

This chain uses TRBV18 with TRBJ2-5, with D unresolved. This CDR3 spans 13 amino acids. Germline CDR1 and CDR2: KGHSH and LQKENI. V lost 2 bases and J 3 bases, leaving 7 bases between the germline ends. CDR3: CASSPMAEETQYF. DNA for the CDR3: TGTGCCAGCTCACCAATGGCTGAAGAGACCCAGTACTTC.